A single sample is the source of the 9 T cell receptor beta chains below, sequenced in a study of blood T cell repertoires in COVID-19. The assay was immunoSEQ multiplex PCR, and TCRdb's table has in-frame clones only and misses some. The sample holds 250,000 to 300,000 clones, roughly 90% seen once. Sample: peripheral blood. These receptors came from a woman between 65 and 79 years old with COVID-19, enrolled during active disease.

The V call is TRBV11-2, the J call TRBJ1-2; D remains ambiguous. Germline V lookup: CDR1 SGHAT, CDR2 FQNNGV. This CDR3 contains 16 residues. The ends were cut back, 1 base at V and 4 bases at J, with 16 bases in the middle. The CDR3 loop reads CASSLGTGPGGYGYTF. The CDR3 region has the DNA TGTGCCAGCAGCTTAGGAACCGGGCCCGGAGGCTATGGCTACACCTTC. The variable domain in full, with the rest retrieved from reference TRBV11-2 and TRBJ1-2, is EAGVAQSPRYKIIEKRQSVAFWCNPISGHATLYWYQQILGQGPKLLIQFQNNGVVDDSQLPKDRFSAERLKGVDSTLKIQPAKLEDSAVYLCASSLGTGPGGYGYTFGSGTRLTVV.

A few counts support this clone. The chain employs TRBV10-1 and TRBJ2-1, with unresolved D. Germline CDR1 WNHNN, CDR2 SYGVQD (reference sequence). This CDR3 has 14 amino acids. V shed 6 bases and J shed 0 bases, with 9 bases lying between them. CDR3 sequence (DNA): TGCGCCAGCAGCGCAACAATCTCCTACAATGAGCAGTTCTTC. This gives the protein CASSATISYNEQFF.

This chain uses TRBV18 with TRBJ2-7, with D perhaps matching TRBD2 (6 bases). The CDR3 runs 15 residues. CDR1 is KGHSH, CDR2 LQKENI, per germline. V was shortened by 1 base and J by 4 bases, with 14 bases between the two germline ends. The CDR3 is CASSPRAGRSYEQYF. CDR3 sequence (DNA): TGTGCCAGCTCACCACGGGCGGGGCGCTCTTACGAGCAGTACTTC.

The V call is TRBV12-3 or TRBV12-4, the J call TRBJ1-1; D is perhaps TRBD1 (6 bases). This CDR3 contains 13 residues. V was shortened by 1 base and J by 8 bases, with 11 bases between the two germline ends. The CDR3 DNA is TGTGCCAGCAGTTTAGGGGGGCCCGGGGAAGCTTTCTTT. It yields the protein CASSLGGPGEAFF.

The rearrangement uses TRBV14 and TRBJ2-1, with 7 positions matching TRBD1. The CDR3 is made up of 17 amino acids. Germline CDR1 reads SGHDN; CDR2 reads FVKESK. The J segment lost 0 bases and the V segment lost 8 bases, leaving 13 bases of the junction unmatched. The CDR3 DNA sequence: TGTGCCAGCGGCCCGTACAGGGGACCAAGCTCCTACAATGAGCAGTTCTTC. Protein sequence: CASGPYRGPSSYNEQFF.

The chain uses TRBV10-1 and TRBJ1-1; 7 nucleotides agree with TRBD1. The CDR3 runs 15 residues. With V trimmed by 2 bases and J by 2 bases, 5 bases remained unmatched. The germline CDR1 and CDR2 sequences are WNHNN and SYGVQD (reference sequence). The DNA of the CDR3 is TGCGCCAGCAGTGAGCAGCGGACAGGAAACACTGAAGCTTTCTTT. This translates into CASSEQRTGNTEAFF.

The chain's CDR3 is CASSAGTSGSYEQYF. In nucleotides, the CDR3 is TGTGCCAGCAGCGCCGGGACTAGCGGGTCCTACGAGCAGTACTTC. The chain uses TRBV6-6 and TRBJ2-7; 12 bases are a match to TRBD2. CDR3 length equals 15 residues. Germline trimming cut 6 bases from V and 1 base from J; bases unmatched to any gene: 4. CDR1 is MNHNY and CDR2 is SVGAGI in the germline V gene (reference sequence).

The chain combines TRBV27 with TRBJ2-3, with 10 bases aligning to TRBD2. Unmatched junction bases numbered 6, after V lost 4 bases and J lost 8 bases. The CDR3 totals 14 residues. Germline CDR1 is MNHEY and CDR2 is SMNVEV (reference sequence). CDR3 amino acids: CASSSAGGRGTQYF. Written as DNA, the CDR3 is TGTGCCAGCAGTTCAGCGGGGGGGCGAGGTACGCAGTATTTT.

Remarks on this clone: The sample carries other DNA sequences with the same CDR3. The J gene is TRBJ1-5, the V gene TRBV10-3, with 7 nucleotides matching TRBD1. This CDR3 is built from 13 residues. CDR1 is ENHRY and CDR2 is SYGVKD in the germline V gene. Losses at the gene ends were 4 bases for V and 5 bases for J; bases not matched to a gene: 2. The CDR3 sequence: CAISVDRDQPQHF. The DNA for the CDR3 is TGTGCCATCAGTGTTGACAGGGATCAGCCCCAGCATTTT.